The 32 T cell receptor beta chains reported below all come from one sample, sequenced in a study of blood T cell repertoires in COVID-19. Sequencing used immunoSEQ multiplex PCR; TCRdb keeps in-frame clones, though not all of them. The table lists 94,000 or so clones, around 89% of them singletons. Sequencing was carried out using peripheral blood. The receptors come from an elderly woman with active COVID-19.

The chain combines TRBV15 with TRBJ2-1, with D tentatively TRBD2 (5 bases). Looked up from germline, CDR1 is LNHNV and CDR2 is YYDKDF (reference sequence). V was clipped by 3 bases and J by 4 bases, with 16 bases between them. The CDR3 runs 16 residues. The DNA for the CDR3 is TGTGCCACCAGCAGGCCTCGAGCGGCCATGTACAATGAGCAGTTCTTC. As protein: CATSRPRAAMYNEQFF. The variable domain in full, with the rest retrieved from reference TRBV15 and TRBJ2-1, is DAMVIQNPRYQVTQFGKPVTLSCSQTLNHNVMYWYQQKSSQAPKLLFHYYDKDFNNEADTPDNFQSRRPNTSFCFLDIRSPGLGDTAMYLCATSRPRAAMYNEQFFGPGTRLTVL.

The rearrangement joins TRBV11-2 to TRBJ2-7; tentative D call: TRBD1 (5 bases). Germline CDR1 is SGHAT and CDR2 is FQNNGV. Deletions cut 2 bases from V and 3 bases from J, with 11 bases between. The CDR3 loop spans 14 amino acids. The CDR3: CASSLSGLVYEQYF. The CDR3 DNA sequence: TGTGCCAGCAGCTTATCAGGGTTGGTCTACGAGCAGTACTTC.

The rearrangement uses TRBV21-1 and TRBJ2-1; the table's TRBD1 call for D was not verified on the DNA. TRBV21-1 is annotated as a pseudogene. There are 15 residues in the CDR3. For the CDR3, the DNA is TGTGCCAGCAGCCCGGGACAGGTGGTCTACAATGAGCAGTTCTTC. It codes for CASSPGQVVYNEQFF.

This chain links TRBV7-8 with TRBJ1-2; D uncertain. CDR3 length equals 12 residues. Trimming shortened V by 5 bases and J by 5 bases, and 9 bases separated the two germline ends. Germline assignment: CDR1 SGHVS and CDR2 FQNEAQ. CDR3 sequence (DNA): TGTGCCAGCAGCGCGAGTTCATATGGCTACACCTTC. Translation: CASSASSYGYTF.

As DNA, the CDR3 is TGTGCCAGCAGCGTAGTGGTAGAAGGGGAGCTGTTTTTT. Encoded protein: CASSVVVEGELFF. The V gene is TRBV9, the J gene TRBJ2-2, with unresolved D. Deletions cut 0 bases from V and 8 bases from J, with 8 bases between. This CDR3 contains 13 residues. Germline lookup yields CDR1 SGDLS and CDR2 YYNGEE.

V is TRBV5-4 and J is TRBJ2-1, with 7 bases fitting TRBD2. Germline values: CDR1 SGHNT, CDR2 YYREEE (reference sequence). V was pared by 4 bases and J by 1 base, with 5 bases of the junction left unmatched. CDR3 length: 15 amino acids. The CDR3: CASSKDSGSYNEQFF. The CDR3 DNA reads TGTGCCAGCAGCAAAGATAGCGGGTCCTACAATGAGCAGTTCTTC.

The J gene is TRBJ2-2, the V gene TRBV18; TRBD1 matches at 7 bases. Trimming cost V 6 bases and J 3 bases; bases outside gene matches: 10. CDR3 size: 16 residues. From germline, CDR1 is KGHSH and CDR2 LQKENI. CDR3 region: CASSRAYRGDTGELFF. CDR3 DNA sequence: TGTGCCAGCTCGCGGGCTTACAGGGGTGACACCGGGGAGCTGTTTTTT.

J is TRBJ1-5 and V is TRBV7-6; D perhaps matches TRBD1 (5 bases). Germline CDR1 and CDR2: SGHVS and FNYEAQ. V was cut by 1 base and J by 7 bases, with 11 bases left in between. This CDR3 is built from 14 residues. CDR3 amino acids: CASSLVGVGQPQHF. DNA for the CDR3: TGTGCCAGCAGCTTAGTAGGGGTTGGGCAGCCCCAGCATTTT.

The chain carries TRBV10-3 and TRBJ2-1; TRBD1 is a possible D gene (7 bases). Germline-derived CDR1 and CDR2 are ENHRY and SYGVKD. V was pared by 6 bases and J by 6 bases, with 18 bases between. The CDR3 extends over 15 amino acids. The CDR3 protein is CAISHRGSGVNEQFF. In DNA form, the CDR3 reads TGTGCCATCAGCCACAGGGGTTCGGGAGTCAATGAGCAGTTCTTC.

The CDR3: CASSWGGSADTQYF. DNA of the CDR3: TGTGCCAGCAGCTGGGGCGGTTCCGCAGATACGCAGTATTTT. The V and J genes are TRBV9 and TRBJ2-3, with D possibly TRBD1 on 5 matching bases. Germline lookup yields CDR1 SGDLS and CDR2 YYNGEE. This CDR3 is built from 14 residues. The V and J ends lost 4 bases and 4 bases respectively, with 13 bases between them.

The CDR3 nucleotides read TGTGCCAGCAGCCAGGGACTAGCGGACTACAATGAGCAGTTCTTC. Its protein product is CASSQGLADYNEQFF. The chain employs TRBV7-2 and TRBJ2-1; TRBD2 aligns across 11 bases. CDR1 SGHTA and CDR2 FQGNSA come from the germline V gene. With 5 bases clipped from V and 3 bases from J, the junction kept 3 bases outside the gene matches. This CDR3 is 15 amino acids long.

This clone was counted between two and nine times. This chain joins TRBV11-2 and TRBJ2-1, with 7 bases identical to TRBD1. CDR1 and CDR2 (germline): SGHAT, FQNNGV. This CDR3 spans 13 amino acids. Germline trimming cut 8 bases from V and 4 bases from J; bases unmatched to any gene: 5. CDR3 loop: CASGDRVYNEQFF. CDR3 nucleotides: TGTGCCAGCGGGGACAGAGTGTACAATGAGCAGTTCTTC.

The J gene is TRBJ2-2, the V gene TRBV2, with a tentative D call TRBD1 (6 bases). CDR3 size: 19 residues. The V and J ends lost 0 bases and 1 base respectively, with 18 bases between them. In germline, CDR1 is SNHLY, CDR2 FYNNEI. The CDR3 loop reads CASSEAVLLRGWNTGELFF. DNA for the CDR3: TGTGCCAGCAGTGAAGCGGTACTTTTGAGGGGGTGGAACACCGGGGAGCTGTTTTTT.

The chain joins TRBV2 to TRBJ2-2; no definite D call. The length of the CDR3 is 14 residues. Germline CDR1 SNHLY, CDR2 FYNNEI. The ends were cut back, 8 bases at V and 0 bases at J, with 10 bases in the middle. CDR3 sequence (DNA): TGTGCCAGCTTAGCAGACGCGAACACCGGGGAGCTGTTTTTT. Translating gives CASLADANTGELFF.

The chain is built from TRBV19 and TRBJ2-1; D remains ambiguous. In germline, CDR1 is LNHDA, CDR2 SQIVND (reference sequence). V was pared by 4 bases and J by 0 bases, with 13 bases between. CDR3 length: 16 residues. The CDR3, as DNA: TGTGCCAGTAGTACCCGGGTTGCGAGCTCCTACAATGAGCAGTTCTTC. It specifies CASSTRVASSYNEQFF.

The chain couples TRBV10-3 to TRBJ1-3, with D unclear. The ends were cut back, 6 bases at V and 8 bases at J, with 8 bases in the middle. CDR1 and CDR2 from the germline V gene are ENHRY and SYGVKD. There are 11 residues in the CDR3. The CDR3 region is CAIRDGDTIYF. CDR3 nucleotide sequence: TGTGCCATCAGGGACGGGGACACCATATATTTT.

This sequence joins TRBV7-9 and TRBJ2-3, with 8 bases that match TRBD2. The length of the CDR3 is 15 residues. Looked up from germline, CDR1 is SEHNR and CDR2 is FQNEAQ (reference sequence). J lost 1 base, V lost 6 bases, and 6 bases had no gene match. The CDR3 is CASSFAGGGTDTQYF. In nucleotides, the CDR3 is TGTGCCAGCAGTTTCGCGGGAGGAGGCACAGATACGCAGTATTTT.

V gene TRBV18 combines with J gene TRBJ2-3; 12 bases are shared with TRBD1. This CDR3 comprises 16 residues. V was pared by 2 bases and J by 6 bases, with 6 bases of the junction left unmatched. Looked up from germline, CDR1 is KGHSH and CDR2 is LQKENI. The CDR3 bases are TGTGCCAGCTCACCAGCTATGGGACAGGGGGCTGATACGCAGTATTTT. It codes for CASSPAMGQGADTQYF. Full variable domain (remainder filled in from reference TRBV18 and TRBJ2-3): NAGVMQNPRHLVRRRGQEARLRCSPMKGHSHVYWYRQLPEEGLKFMVYLQKENIIDESGMPKERFSAEFPKEGPSILRIQQVVRGDSAAYFCASSPAMGQGADTQYFGPGTRLTVL.

CDR3 in amino acids: CASSGGQSRSYNEQFF. The CDR3, as DNA: TGTGCCAGCAGCGGAGGGCAGTCGAGATCCTACAATGAGCAGTTCTTC. The chain has TRBV5-4 and TRBJ2-1; maybe TRBD2 (6 bases). There are 16 residues in the CDR3. The germline V and J ends were trimmed by 4 bases and 1 base, with 15 bases remaining between them. Per germline, CDR1 SGHNT and CDR2 YYREEE (reference sequence).

This clone was picked up one time. The gene calls are TRBV4-2 and TRBJ2-3; the match to TRBD1 covers 9 bases. Per germline, CDR1 LGHNA and CDR2 YNFKEQ. V was clipped by 5 bases and J by 5 bases; unmatched bases: 5. This CDR3 has 14 residues. CDR3 sequence: CASSYRTGEDTQYF. CDR3 in DNA: TGTGCCAGCAGCTACCGGACAGGGGAAGATACGCAGTATTTT.

J is TRBJ2-7 and V is TRBV5-4, with D perhaps matching TRBD1 (6 bases). The CDR3 is 14 amino acids. The ends were cut back, 4 bases at V and 4 bases at J, with 15 bases in the middle. Germline CDR1 reads SGHNT; CDR2 reads YYREEE (reference sequence). In DNA form, the CDR3 reads TGTGCCAGCAGCCCAACTGGGACACATTACGAGCAGTACTTC. Translating it yields CASSPTGTHYEQYF. Together with reference TRBV5-4 and TRBJ2-7, the CDR3 gives the full variable domain: ETGVTQSPTHLIKTRGQQVTLRCSSQSGHNTVSWYQQALGQGPQFIFQYYREEENGRGNFPPRFSGLQFPNYSSELNVNALELDDSALYLCASSPTGTHYEQYFGPGTRLTVT.

The chain carries TRBV30 and TRBJ1-5, with D unresolved. This CDR3 has 12 residues. Trimming took 3 bases from V and 2 from J, leaving 5 bases between them. Germline V gene sequence: CDR1 GTSNPN, CDR2 SVGIG (reference sequence). CDR3 sequence reads: CAWSGGNQPQHF. The CDR3 region has the DNA TGTGCCTGGAGCGGAGGCAATCAGCCCCAGCATTTT.

CDR3 amino acids: CASSLGTSGSPYNEQFF. The CDR3 bases are TGTGCCAGCAGCCTCGGGACTAGCGGGAGCCCCTACAATGAGCAGTTCTTC. J is TRBJ2-1 and V is TRBV11-2; 14 bases align to TRBD2. V was pared by 5 bases and J by 2 bases, with 5 bases of the junction left unmatched. The germline V gene encodes CDR1 SGHAT and CDR2 FQNNGV. There are 17 residues in the CDR3. The whole variable domain, remainder taken from reference TRBV11-2 and TRBJ2-1, is EAGVAQSPRYKIIEKRQSVAFWCNPISGHATLYWYQQILGQGPKLLIQFQNNGVVDDSQLPKDRFSAERLKGVDSTLKIQPAKLEDSAVYLCASSLGTSGSPYNEQFFGPGTRLTVL.

This clone has more than one count but fewer than ten. The chain joins TRBV10-3 to TRBJ2-2, with D maybe TRBD2 (6 bases). The CDR3 has 16 amino acids. Trimming left V 3 bases short and J 6 bases short, with 17 bases between. Germline CDR1 ENHRY, CDR2 SYGVKD. This CDR3 is CAISETRRGGAGELFF. CDR3 DNA: TGTGCCATCAGTGAAACCCGAAGGGGCGGGGCCGGGGAGCTGTTTTTT.

This chain connects TRBV7-2 to TRBJ2-1; 8 bases agree with TRBD2. The J segment lost 4 bases and the V segment lost 4 bases, leaving 6 bases of the junction unmatched. Per the germline V gene, CDR1 is SGHTA and CDR2 is FQGNSA. The CDR3 is made up of 15 amino acids. As DNA, the CDR3 is TGTGCCAGCAGCTCCACCGGGACTAGTTACAATGAGCAGTTCTTC. It translates to CASSSTGTSYNEQFF.

The chain couples TRBV2 to TRBJ2-1, with D perhaps TRBD1 (6 bases). Germline assignment: CDR1 SNHLY and CDR2 FYNNEI. CDR3 size: 13 residues. Deletions cut 11 bases from V and 3 bases from J, with 14 bases between. DNA for the CDR3: TGTGCCTCCCTCCGGGACAACTACAATGAGCAGTTCTTC. This gives the protein CASLRDNYNEQFF.

This chain connects TRBV7-9 to TRBJ2-5, with no clear D. The CDR3 is 12 residues long. The V end lost 0 bases, the J end lost 5 bases, and 4 bases lay between the germline ends. CDR1 SEHNR and CDR2 FQNEAQ come from the germline V gene (reference sequence). The CDR3 sequence: CASSLARETQYF. The CDR3 region has the DNA TGTGCCAGCAGCTTAGCACGGGAGACCCAGTACTTC.

The chain uses TRBV6-2 or TRBV6-3 and TRBJ2-3; D uncertain. Trimming took 5 bases from V and 8 from J, leaving 11 bases between them. The germline V gene encodes CDR1 MNHEY and CDR2 SVGEGT. The CDR3 length is 12 residues. The CDR3 nucleotides read TGTGCCAGCAGTCCCGCGGCTCGTACGCAGTATTTT. It yields the protein CASSPAARTQYF.

The rearrangement uses TRBV7-9 and TRBJ2-3, with 7 nucleotides matching TRBD1. The ends lost 3 bases at V and 5 bases at J; junction bases unmatched: 8. Germline values: CDR1 SEHNR, CDR2 FQNEAQ (reference sequence). The CDR3 has 15 amino acids. The CDR3 region is CASSFMGQREDTQYF. CDR3 in DNA: TGTGCCAGCAGCTTCATGGGACAGAGAGAAGATACGCAGTATTTT.

The gene calls are TRBV20-1 and TRBJ2-7, with D possibly being TRBD1 (7 bases). The CDR3 has 11 amino acids. Per germline, CDR1 DFQATT and CDR2 SNEGSKA (reference sequence). The ends were cut back, 6 bases at V and 5 bases at J, with 11 bases in the middle. The CDR3 sequence is CSADREDEQYF. In DNA form, the CDR3 reads TGCAGTGCCGACAGGGAGGACGAGCAGTACTTC.

This clone appeared once. J is TRBJ2-5 and V is TRBV19; D ambiguous. Germline V CDR1 and CDR2: LNHDA, SQIVND (reference sequence). V was shortened by 5 bases and J by 0 bases, with 10 bases between the two germline ends. CDR3 size: 14 residues. The CDR3 sequence is CASSSRSYQETQYF. CDR3 in DNA: TGTGCCAGTAGTTCGAGGAGCTACCAAGAGACCCAGTACTTC.

The J gene is TRBJ2-5, the V gene TRBV24-1, with TRBD2 matching 8 bases. The CDR3 extends over 17 amino acids. Germline values: CDR1 KGHDR, CDR2 SFDVKD. V shed 1 base, J shed 5 bases, and the junction held 11 bases outside the gene matches. The CDR3 DNA follows: TGTGCCACCAGTGATTTTACGGGAGGGCCGCGTAGGGAGACCCAGTACTTC. This gives the protein CATSDFTGGPRRETQYF.